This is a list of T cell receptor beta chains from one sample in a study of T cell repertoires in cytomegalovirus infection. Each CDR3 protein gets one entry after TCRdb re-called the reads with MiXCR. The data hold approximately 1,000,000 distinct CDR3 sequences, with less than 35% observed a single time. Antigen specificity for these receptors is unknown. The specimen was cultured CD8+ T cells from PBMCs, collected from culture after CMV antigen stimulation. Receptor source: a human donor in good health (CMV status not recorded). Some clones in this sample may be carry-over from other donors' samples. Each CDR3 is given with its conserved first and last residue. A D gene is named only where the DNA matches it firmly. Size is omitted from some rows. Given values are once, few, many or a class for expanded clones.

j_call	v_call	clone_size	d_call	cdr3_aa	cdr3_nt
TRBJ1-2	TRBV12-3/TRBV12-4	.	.	CASSQGTEVNYGYTF	TGTGCCAGCAGCCAAGGGACCGAAGTTAACTATGGCTACACCTTC
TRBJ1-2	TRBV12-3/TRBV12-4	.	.	CASSPPSLIYGYTF	TGTGCCAGCAGTCCTCCGTCCCTAATCTATGGCTACACCTTC
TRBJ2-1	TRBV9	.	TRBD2	CASSASGSTDEQFF	TGTGCCAGCAGCGCTAGCGGATCTACGGATGAGCAGTTCTTC
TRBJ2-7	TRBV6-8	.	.	CASRPTMRDRDYEQYF	TGTGCCAGCAGACCGACAATGCGGGACCGAGACTACGAGCAGTACTTC
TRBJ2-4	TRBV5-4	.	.	CASSLIPGGISQNIQYF	TGTGCCAGCAGCTTGATCCCTGGGGGGATCTCCCAAAACATTCAGTACTTC
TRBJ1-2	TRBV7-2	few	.	CASSRSEGMSVYGYTF	TGTGCCAGCAGTCGAAGCGAGGGAATGAGTGTATATGGCTACACCTTC
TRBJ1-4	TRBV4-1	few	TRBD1	CASSQGQGGEKLFF	TGCGCCAGCAGCCAAGGACAGGGGGGAGAAAAACTGTTTTTT
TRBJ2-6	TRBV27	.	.	CASSTGSGPNVLTF	TGTGCCAGCAGTACAGGCTCTGGGCCCAACGTCCTGACTTTC
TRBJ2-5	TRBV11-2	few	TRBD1	CASSRRGYQETQYF	TGTGCCAGCAGCCGCAGGGGGTACCAAGAGACCCAGTACTTC
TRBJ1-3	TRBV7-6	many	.	CASSLRGGSATKEGTIYF	TGTGCCAGCAGCTTAAGGGGAGGGTCGGCCACCAAGGAGGGCACCATATATTTT
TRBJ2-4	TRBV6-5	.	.	CASSSLEVLAKNIQYF	TGTGCCAGCAGTTCTCTAGAAGTACTAGCCAAAAACATTCAGTACTTC
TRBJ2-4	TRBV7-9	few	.	CASSLNPTNLAKNIQYF	TGTGCCAGCAGCTTAAACCCCACAAATCTAGCCAAAAACATTCAGTACTTC
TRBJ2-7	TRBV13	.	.	CASSLLRLEGAGAYEQYF	TGTGCCAGCAGCTTACTCCGACTCGAGGGAGCGGGCGCCTACGAGCAGTACTTC
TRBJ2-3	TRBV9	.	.	CASSVEGDTDTQYF	TGTGCCAGCAGCGTAGAAGGAGACACAGATACGCAGTATTTT
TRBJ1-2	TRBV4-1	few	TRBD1	CASSQISGGGLVYGYTF	TGCGCCAGCAGCCAAATTTCTGGAGGGGGCCTCGTCTATGGCTACACCTTC
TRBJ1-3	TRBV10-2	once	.	CASKGLPSYYSGNTIYF	TGCGCCAGCAAAGGGTTACCGAGCTACTACTCTGGAAACACCATATATTTT
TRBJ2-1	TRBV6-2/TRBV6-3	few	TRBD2	CASSYSPSGGHPSYNEQFF	TGTGCCAGCAGTTACTCTCCTAGCGGGGGGCATCCCTCCTACAATGAGCAGTTCTTC
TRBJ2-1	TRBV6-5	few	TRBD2	CASSYPPPGLAGSSYNEQFF	TGTGCCAGCAGTTACCCGCCCCCTGGACTAGCGGGGAGCTCCTACAATGAGCAGTTCTTC